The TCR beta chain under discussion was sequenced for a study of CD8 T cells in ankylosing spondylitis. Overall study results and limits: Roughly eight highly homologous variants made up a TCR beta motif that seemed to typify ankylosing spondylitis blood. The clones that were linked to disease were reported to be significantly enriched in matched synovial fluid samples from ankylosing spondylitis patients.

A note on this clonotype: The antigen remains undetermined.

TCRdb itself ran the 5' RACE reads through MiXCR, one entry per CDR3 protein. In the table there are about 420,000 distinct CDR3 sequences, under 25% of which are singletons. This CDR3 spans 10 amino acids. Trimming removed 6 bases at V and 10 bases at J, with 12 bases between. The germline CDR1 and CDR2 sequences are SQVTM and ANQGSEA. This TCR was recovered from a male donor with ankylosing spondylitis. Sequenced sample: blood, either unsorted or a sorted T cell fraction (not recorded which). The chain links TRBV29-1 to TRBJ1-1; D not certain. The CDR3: CSVAAARAFF. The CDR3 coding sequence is TGCAGCGTGGCAGCGGCCAGAGCTTTCTTT.